The source of this T cell receptor (beta chain) is a study of OX40 agonist ivuxolimab in advanced cancers. Study information: Intravenous ivuxolimab was administered to patients every 2 weeks at 0.01 to 10 mg/kg. Study-wide results and caveats: Partial responders treated at 0.1-3.0 mg/kg exhibited clonal expansion among the lowest measured. CD4+ T cells averaged fewer expanded clones than CD8+ T cells.

Germline V gene lookup returns CDR1 MNHNY and CDR2 SVGAGI (reference sequence). The CDR3 runs to 14 residues. The J segment lost 1 base and the V segment lost 11 bases, leaving 7 bases of the junction unmatched. Note on this clone: What it binds is unknown.

Clones were read by immunoSEQ multiplex PCR, and TCRdb kept only the in-frame ones, dropping some. The sample has 75,000 to 95,000 clones; about 90% are singletons. The TCR sequence derives from an adult with an advanced solid tumor such as melanoma, head and neck, liver or kidney cancer. The chain is built from TRBV6-6 and TRBJ2-4, with 8 bases matching TRBD2. The sequencing used CD4+ or CD8+ T cells sorted from blood, collected in a trial of the OX40 agonist ivuxolimab. The chain's CDR3 is CAAGGSEAKNIQYF. DNA for the CDR3: TGTGCCGCGGGGGGAAGTGAGGCCAAAAACATTCAGTACTTC.